Given below is one TCR beta chain in context. The data derive from a study of blood T cell repertoires in COVID-19. Study summary: In each case, the material was cDNA or gDNA derived from T cells, B-cell-depleted T cells, or PBMCs.

The method was immunoSEQ multiplex PCR; TCRdb's version includes in-frame clones alone and lacks a portion of them. The sample yields roughly 200,000 clones, approximately 86% seen once. The J segment lost 1 base and the V segment lost 3 bases, leaving 15 bases of the junction unmatched. CDR1 and CDR2 (germline): MDHEN, SYDVKM. The length of the CDR3 is 20 residues. Sequencing input: peripheral blood. This TCR derives from a man between 60 and 70 years old with acute or convalescent COVID-19. V usage is TRBV28 and J usage is TRBJ2-3; 11 positions agree with TRBD2. The CDR3 nucleotides read TGTGCCAGCAGTTTTCGGTTCGAACTAGCGGGGGCCCAGGGCACAGATACGCAGTATTTT. This gives the protein CASSFRFELAGAQGTDTQYF.